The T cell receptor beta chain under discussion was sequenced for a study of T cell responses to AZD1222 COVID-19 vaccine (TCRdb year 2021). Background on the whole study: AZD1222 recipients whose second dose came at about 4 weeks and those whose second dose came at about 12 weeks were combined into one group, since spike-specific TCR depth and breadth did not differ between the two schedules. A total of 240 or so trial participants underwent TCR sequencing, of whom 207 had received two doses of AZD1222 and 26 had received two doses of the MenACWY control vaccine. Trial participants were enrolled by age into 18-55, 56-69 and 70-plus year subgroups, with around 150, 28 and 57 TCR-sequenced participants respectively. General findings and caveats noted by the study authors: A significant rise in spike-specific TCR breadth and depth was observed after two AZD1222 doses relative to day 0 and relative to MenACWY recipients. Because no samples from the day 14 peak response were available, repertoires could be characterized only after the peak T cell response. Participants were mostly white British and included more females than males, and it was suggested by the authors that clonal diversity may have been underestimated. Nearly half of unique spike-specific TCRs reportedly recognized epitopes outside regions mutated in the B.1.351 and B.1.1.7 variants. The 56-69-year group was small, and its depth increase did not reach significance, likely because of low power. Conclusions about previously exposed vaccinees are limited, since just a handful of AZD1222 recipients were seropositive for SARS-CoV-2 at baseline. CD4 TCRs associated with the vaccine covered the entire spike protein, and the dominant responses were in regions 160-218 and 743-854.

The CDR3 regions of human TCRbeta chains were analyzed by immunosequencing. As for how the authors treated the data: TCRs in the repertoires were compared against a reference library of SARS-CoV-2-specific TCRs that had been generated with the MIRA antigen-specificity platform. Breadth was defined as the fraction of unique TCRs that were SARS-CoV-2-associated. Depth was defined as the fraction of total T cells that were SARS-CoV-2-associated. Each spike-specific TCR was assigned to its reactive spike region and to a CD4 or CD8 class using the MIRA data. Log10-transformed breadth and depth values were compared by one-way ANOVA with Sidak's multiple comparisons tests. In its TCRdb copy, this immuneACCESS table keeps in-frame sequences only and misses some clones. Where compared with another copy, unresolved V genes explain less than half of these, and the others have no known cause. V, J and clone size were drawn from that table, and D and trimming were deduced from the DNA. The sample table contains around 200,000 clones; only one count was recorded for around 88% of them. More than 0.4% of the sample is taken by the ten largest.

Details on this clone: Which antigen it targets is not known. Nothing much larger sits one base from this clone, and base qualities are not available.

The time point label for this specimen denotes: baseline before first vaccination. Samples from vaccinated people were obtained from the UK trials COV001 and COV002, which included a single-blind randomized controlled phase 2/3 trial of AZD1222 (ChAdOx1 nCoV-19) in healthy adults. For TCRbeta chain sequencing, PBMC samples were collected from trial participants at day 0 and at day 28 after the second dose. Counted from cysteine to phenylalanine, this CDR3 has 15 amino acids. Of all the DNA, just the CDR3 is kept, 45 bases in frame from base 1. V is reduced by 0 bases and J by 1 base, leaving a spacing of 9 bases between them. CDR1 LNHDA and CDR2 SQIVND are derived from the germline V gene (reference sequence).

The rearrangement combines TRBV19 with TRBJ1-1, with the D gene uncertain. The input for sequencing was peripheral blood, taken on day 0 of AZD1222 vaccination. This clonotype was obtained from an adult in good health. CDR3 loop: CASSIDGWPNTEAFF. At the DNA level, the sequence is TGTGCCAGTAGTATAGATGGCTGGCCGAACACTGAAGCTTTCTTT.